These 17 T cell receptor beta chains were all obtained from the same sample, sequenced in a study of T-cell reconstitution after alpha-beta-depleted transplantation in children. Unique molecular identifiers were used in preparing the TCRbeta library. TCRdb re-called the PCR reads with MiXCR, one entry per CDR3 protein. The data contain approximately 640,000 distinct CDR3 sequences, approximately 17% of them singletons. Material: PBMCs from the stem cell graft donor, obtained from the stem cell graft. These receptors were obtained from a human donor who donated a stem cell graft to a child with acute myeloid leukemia.

This clonotype was seen a few times. The chain has TRBV7-9 and TRBJ1-2, with D maybe TRBD1 (6 bases). Germline V gives CDR1 SEHNR, CDR2 FQNEAQ (reference sequence). The V and J ends lost 5 bases and 8 bases respectively, with 21 bases between them. CDR3 size: 15 residues. The CDR3 coding sequence is TGTGCCAGCAGCGCCCAAGTACCGACAGGAGGAGGCTACACCTTC. It translates to CASSAQVPTGGGYTF.

This clonotype was counted a few times. The chain is built from TRBV12-3 or TRBV12-4 and TRBJ2-5; 7 bases are shared with TRBD2. Trimming cost V 3 bases and J 5 bases; bases outside gene matches: 9. This CDR3 has 15 residues. This CDR3 is CASSFQGGGSETQYF. The CDR3 nucleotides are TGTGCCAGCAGTTTCCAAGGCGGGGGTTCGGAGACCCAGTACTTC.

The V and J genes are TRBV7-9 and TRBJ2-1; 11 positions agree with TRBD2. The germline CDR1 and CDR2 sequences are SEHNR and FQNEAQ (reference sequence). The CDR3 has 16 residues. V lost 4 bases, J lost 7 bases, and 9 bases stayed unmatched. This CDR3 is CASSSDSGGAVNEQFF. The CDR3 DNA sequence: TGTGCCAGCAGCTCGGATAGCGGGGGGGCGGTAAATGAGCAGTTCTTC. Combining the CDR3 with reference TRBV7-9 and TRBJ2-1 gives the whole variable domain DTGVSQNPRHKITKRGQNVTFRCDPISEHNRLYWYRQTLGQGPEFLTYFQNEAQLEKSRLLSDRFSAERPKGSFSTLEIQRTEQGDSAMYLCASSSDSGGAVNEQFFGPGTRLTVL.

This clonotype was seen ten or more times. This rearrangement joins TRBV20-1 to TRBJ2-7; D remains unclear. CDR1 is DFQATT and CDR2 is SNEGSKA in the germline V gene (reference sequence). The CDR3 extends over 14 amino acids. The V end was cut by 4 bases, the J end by 3 bases, with 16 bases between. The CDR3 DNA reads TGCAGTGCTACCTGGGGTGGCCCCTTCTACGAGCAGTACTTC. Amino acids: CSATWGGPFYEQYF.

This clonotype was seen at least ten times. The rearrangement links TRBV20-1 to TRBJ1-5; a weak D match, TRBD1 (6 bases). Germline-derived CDR1 and CDR2 are DFQATT and SNEGSKA (reference sequence). V was trimmed by 6 bases and J by 9 bases, leaving 12 bases between them. This CDR3 has 11 residues. This chain's CDR3 is CSARGLGPQHF. The DNA for the CDR3 is TGCAGTGCCAGGGGCCTCGGGCCCCAGCATTTT.

This clonotype was found many times. The V gene is TRBV10-3, the J gene TRBJ2-3; D possibly corresponds to TRBD2 (6 bases). The germline V gene encodes CDR1 ENHRY and CDR2 SYGVKD. V was cut by 7 bases and J by 1 base, with 18 bases left in between. The CDR3 has 16 residues. The DNA for the CDR3 is TGTGCCATCACCCTCGAGGCTGGCGGGGGCACAGATACGCAGTATTTT. Its translation: CAITLEAGGGTDTQYF.

Points on this clonotype: This may be a read error, as it is one base from a much larger clone. The chain has TRBV20-1 and TRBJ2-5; the match to TRBD2 covers 9 bases. The CDR3 length is 16 residues. The germline V gene encodes CDR1 DFQATT and CDR2 SNEGSKA (reference sequence). The CDR3 is CCAPPLRGGATETQYF. The CDR3 DNA is TGCTGTGCCCCTCCCCTCCGCGGGGGGGCCACAGAGACCCAGTACTTC.

This clonotype was counted at least ten times. This sequence joins TRBV20-1 and TRBJ2-5; tentatively, D is TRBD1 (5 bases). Germline CDR1 DFQATT, CDR2 SNEGSKA (reference sequence). The V and J ends lost 3 bases and 4 bases respectively, with 15 bases between them. This CDR3 region has 14 residues. CDR3 DNA: TGCAGTGCTAGGATAGCAGGGTGGGGAGAGACCCAGTACTTC. This gives the protein CSARIAGWGETQYF.

This clonotype has a handful of counts. The chain has TRBV7-6 and TRBJ1-1; 9 positions agree with TRBD1. V trimming: 4 bases; J trimming: 7 bases; junction bases outside the gene matches: 4. Per germline, CDR1 SGHVS and CDR2 FNYEAQ. The CDR3 covers 13 residues. The CDR3, as DNA: TGTGCCAGCAGCTCTCCGACAGGGGGTGAAGCTTTCTTT. Its protein is CASSSPTGGEAFF.

The V gene is TRBV5-1, the J gene TRBJ2-3; D remains ambiguous. V lost 4 bases and J 2 bases, leaving 20 bases between the germline ends. This CDR3 comprises 17 residues. Germline V gene data show CDR1 as SGHRS and CDR2 as YFSETQ. As DNA, the CDR3 is TGCGCCAGCAGCCCAACACCGGGCCTGCCCTCCACAGATACGCAGTATTTT. This sequence encodes CASSPTPGLPSTDTQYF. The full variable domain, with the rest looked up from reference TRBV5-1 and TRBJ2-3, is KAGVTQTPRYLIKTRGQQVTLSCSPISGHRSVSWYQQTPGQGLQFLFEYFSETQRNKGNFPGRFSGRQFSNSRSEMNVSTLELGDSALYLCASSPTPGLPSTDTQYFGPGTRLTVL.

This clonotype was observed a few times. The chain employs TRBV6-1 and TRBJ2-3, with D perhaps TRBD2 (5 bases). The V end was cut by 3 bases, the J end by 2 bases, with 9 bases between. The CDR3 totals 14 residues. Germline V CDR1 and CDR2: MNHNS, SASEGT. The CDR3 coding sequence is TGTGCCAGCAGTGACCGGACTTTCACAGATACGCAGTATTTT. Residues: CASSDRTFTDTQYF.

This clonotype was seen at least ten times. The chain carries TRBV7-2 and TRBJ1-2; possible D gene TRBD1, 5 bases. This CDR3 comprises 15 residues. CDR1 and CDR2 (germline): SGHTA, FQGNSA. V lost 4 bases and J lost 4, with 16 bases in between. The CDR3: CASSSSQGATYGYTF. Written as DNA, the CDR3 is TGTGCCAGCAGCTCCTCCCAAGGGGCTACCTATGGCTACACCTTC.

As to this clonotype: A much bigger clone sits one base away, suggesting this may be a read error. The chain couples TRBV20-1 to TRBJ2-5, with 7 nucleotides matching TRBD1. Germline V gene data show CDR1 as DFQATT and CDR2 as SNEGSKA (reference sequence). This CDR3 has 14 amino acids. After removal of 5 bases from V and 3 bases from J, the junction contained 9 bases not matched to a gene. Here the CDR3 reads CSASQQGTKETQYF. Written as DNA, the CDR3 is TGCAGTGCTTCCCAACAGGGGACGAAAGAGACCCAGTACTTC.

This clonotype was detected ten times or more. This sequence joins TRBV20-1 and TRBJ2-5; 8 bases map to TRBD2. The CDR3 covers 14 residues. The V segment lost 3 bases and the J segment 4 bases; nucleotides outside the gene matches: 7. Germline-derived CDR1 and CDR2 are DFQATT and SNEGSKA (reference sequence). For the CDR3, the DNA is TGCAGTGCTAGCGTAGCGGGGCCTCGAGAGACCCAGTACTTC. This encodes CSASVAGPRETQYF.

The chain links TRBV5-1 to TRBJ1-2; D is uncertain. Per germline, CDR1 SGHRS and CDR2 YFSETQ. V was pared by 2 bases and J by 1 base, with 9 bases between. This CDR3 has 14 residues. CDR3 bases: TGCGCCAGCAGCTTTAGGACGGATAACTATGGCTACACCTTC. Translated, it gives CASSFRTDNYGYTF.

This clonotype was detected a few times. The chain uses TRBV20-1 and TRBJ2-1, with TRBD1 matching 8 bases. The CDR3 totals 14 residues. The trim removed 3 bases at V and 0 bases at J, leaving 1 base unmatched. Per the germline V gene, CDR1 is DFQATT and CDR2 is SNEGSKA (reference sequence). This CDR3 reads CSARTGASYNEQFF. The CDR3 DNA sequence: TGCAGTGCTAGGACAGGGGCCTCCTACAATGAGCAGTTCTTC.

This clonotype was counted at least ten times. The V and J genes are TRBV15 and TRBJ2-7, with a possible D match to TRBD1 (6 bases). The CDR3 length is 13 residues. V was shortened by 0 bases and J by 5 bases, with 8 bases between the two germline ends. In germline, CDR1 is LNHNV, CDR2 YYDKDF (reference sequence). The CDR3 DNA is TGTGCCACCAGCAGAGAACAGGGAAACGAGCAGTACGTC. Protein sequence: CATSREQGNEQYV.